The 10 T cell receptor beta chains given below trace back to one sample, sequenced in a study of vaccination effects on CD4 cells after COVID-19. The assay was immunoSEQ multiplex PCR, and TCRdb's table has in-frame clones only and misses some. The table has approximately 28,000 clones, about four fifths seen once. ViraFEST expansion of antigen-specific CD4+ T cells with viral peptide pools preceded sequencing. The authors isolated CD4+ T cells after less than eleven days of culture. SARS-CoV-2 infected the person between March and December 2020, as confirmed by PCR. No antigen is known for these receptors. The sequencing here drew on CD4+ T cells from PBMCs cultured with HCoV-NL63 spike peptides, taken before COVID-19 vaccination. These receptors were taken from a human donor who had a prior SARS-CoV-2 infection.

The V call is TRBV5-5, the J call TRBJ2-3, with 8 bases aligning to TRBD2. This CDR3 region has 16 residues. The junction had 4 bases not matched to a gene; V was cut back by 0 bases and J by 1 base. Germline CDR1 reads SGHKS; CDR2 reads YYEKEE (reference sequence). CDR3 coding DNA: TGTGCCAGCAGCTTGGCCGGGACTAGGGGCACAGATACGCAGTATTTT. It specifies CASSLAGTRGTDTQYF.

A single count supports this clone. The rearrangement joins TRBV5-5 to TRBJ2-5; 10 bases are a match to TRBD2. The V gene end was trimmed by 1 base and the J gene end by 0 bases; junction bases not matched to a gene: 6. Germline assignment: CDR1 SGHKS and CDR2 YYEKEE (reference sequence). This CDR3 region has 17 residues. CDR3 region: CASSLIITSGDQETQYF. The CDR3 region has the DNA TGTGCCAGCAGCTTGATTATTACTAGCGGGGACCAAGAGACCCAGTACTTC.

The chain has TRBV7-9 and TRBJ1-3; 8 positions agree with TRBD1. Per the germline V gene, CDR1 is SEHNR and CDR2 is FQNEAQ (reference sequence). The CDR3 contains 16 residues. The J segment lost 0 bases and the V segment lost 5 bases, leaving 6 bases of the junction unmatched. CDR3: CASSIGQGLSGNTIYF. The CDR3 bases are TGTGCCAGCAGCATCGGACAGGGACTCTCTGGAAACACCATATATTTT.

The chain's CDR3 is CASSLGGGYEQFF. The CDR3 nucleotides are TGTGCCAGCAGCTTAGGGGGGGGTTATGAGCAGTTCTTC. The genes are TRBV11-3 and TRBJ2-1, with 7 bases fitting TRBD2. CDR1 and CDR2 (germline): SGHNT, YENEEA. The length of the CDR3 is 13 residues. V lost 1 base to trimming and J lost 8 bases; unmatched junction nucleotides: 2.

This clone was seen only once. The chain combines TRBV5-1 with TRBJ2-2; D call uncertain. The V gene's germline CDR1 is SGHRS and CDR2 YFSETQ. Trimming shortened V by 0 bases and J by 5 bases, and 5 bases separated the two germline ends. This CDR3 region has 13 residues. CDR3 amino acids: CASSLALTGELFF. In DNA form, the CDR3 reads TGCGCCAGCAGCTTGGCCTTAACCGGGGAGCTGTTTTTT.

CDR3 sequence (DNA): TGTGCCAGCAGTGAAATTGTGAGCGGGGAGCTGTTTTTT. Translation: CASSEIVSGELFF. The chain employs TRBV2 and TRBJ2-2, with D hard to call. The CDR3 contains 13 residues. Trimming cost V 2 bases and J 7 bases, with 8 bases left between them. Germline assignment: CDR1 SNHLY and CDR2 FYNNEI.

V gene TRBV15 combines with J gene TRBJ2-7; D gene uncertain. With 2 bases removed from V and 11 bases from J, the gap between germline ends came to 19 bases. The germline V gene has CDR1 LNHNV and CDR2 YYDKDF (reference sequence). CDR3 length equals 14 residues. CDR3 coding DNA: TGTGCCACCAGCAGAAACCCGTTGGCCACGAGGAAGTACTTC. Encoded protein: CATSRNPLATRKYF.

In this sample, this clone turned up a few times. The rearrangement joins TRBV6-5 to TRBJ1-3, with D unresolved. Germline V gene data show CDR1 as MNHEY and CDR2 as SVGAGI. Trimming cost V 2 bases and J 2 bases, with 13 bases left between them. CDR3 size: 16 residues. The chain's CDR3 is CASSYGVGSPGNTIYF. CDR3 sequence (DNA): TGTGCCAGCAGTTACGGGGTGGGATCCCCTGGAAACACCATATATTTT.

The chain is built from TRBV5-4 and TRBJ1-2; 7 nucleotides align to TRBD1. The ends lost 6 bases at V and 2 bases at J; junction bases unmatched: 4. This CDR3 is 13 amino acids long. CDR1 and CDR2 from the germline V gene are SGHNT and YYREEE (reference sequence). The CDR3 coding sequence is TGTGCCAGCAAGGAGGGGGCGAACTATGGCTACACCTTC. Translating it yields CASKEGANYGYTF.

This clone was found a few times. The chain is built from TRBV4-1 and TRBJ2-7; 7 bases map to TRBD1. V shed 1 base, J shed 12 bases, and the junction held 15 bases outside the gene matches. This CDR3 has 15 amino acids. Germline V gene sequence: CDR1 MGHRA, CDR2 YSYEKL. DNA of the CDR3: TGCGCCAGCAGCCAAGGAGCGTGGGACAGCGGAGGCTTGTACTTC. Its protein is CASSQGAWDSGGLYF.